Shown below are 22 T cell receptor beta chains from a single sample sequenced in a study of T cell repertoires in cytomegalovirus infection. TCRdb itself ran the reads through MiXCR, one entry per CDR3 protein. The sample contains roughly 230,000 distinct CDR3 sequences, approximately 15% of which appear only once. Specimen: CD8+ T cells from PBMCs. Every receptor here comes from a human donor in good health (CMV status not recorded). Some clones in this sample may be carry-over from other donors' samples.

The chain couples TRBV7-2 to TRBJ1-3; no clear D. CDR3 length: 15 residues. Per germline, CDR1 SGHTA and CDR2 FQGNSA. The V end was cut by 3 bases, the J end by 0 bases, with 9 bases between. CDR3 nucleotides: TGTGCCAGCAGCTTCTACAGTAGCTCTGGAAACACCATATATTTT. Translation: CASSFYSSSGNTIYF.

This clonotype appeared a few times. The chain employs TRBV28 and TRBJ2-2, with TRBD1 matching 7 bases. CDR1 MDHEN and CDR2 SYDVKM come from the germline V gene. J was trimmed by 7 bases and V by 5 bases; bases with no gene match: 10. This CDR3 has 15 amino acids. CDR3 bases: TGTGCCAGCAGTCAGACAGGGCGGATAGACGGGGAGCTGTTTTTT. This translates into CASSQTGRIDGELFF.

This chain uses TRBV13 with TRBJ2-3, with D possibly being TRBD1 or TRBD2 (5 bases each). The length of the CDR3 is 16 residues. Germline CDR1 reads PRHDT; CDR2 reads FYEKMQ (reference sequence). Trimming took off 3 bases at V and 0 bases at J, with 13 bases between the two ends. The CDR3: CASSFGAISSTDTQYF. CDR3 nucleotides: TGTGCCAGCAGCTTCGGGGCGATTTCTAGCACAGATACGCAGTATTTT.

The genes are TRBV7-4 and TRBJ2-1, with D perhaps matching TRBD2 (5 bases). The CDR3 covers 16 residues. The germline V and J ends were trimmed by 5 bases and 0 bases, with 14 bases remaining between them. Germline CDR1 is SGHVT and CDR2 is SQSDAQ. CDR3 sequence (DNA): TGTGCCAGCAGCGAAACCGGGAAGAGCTCCTACAATGAGCAGTTCTTC. Translating it yields CASSETGKSSYNEQFF.

This clonotype was detected many times. The CDR3 sequence is CASSQRTGGEETQYF. In nucleotides, the CDR3 is TGTGCCAGCAGCCAGCGTACAGGGGGGGAGGAGACCCAGTACTTC. The chain is built from TRBV6-1 and TRBJ2-5; possibly TRBD1 for D (8 bases). The V and J ends lost 6 bases and 5 bases respectively, with 19 bases between them. CDR3 size: 15 residues. Germline CDR1 MNHNS, CDR2 SASEGT.

This clonotype was recorded many times. The V and J genes are TRBV7-9 and TRBJ1-2; D call uncertain. CDR3 length: 13 residues. Germline V gives CDR1 SEHNR, CDR2 FQNEAQ (reference sequence). Trimming removed 4 bases at V and 4 bases at J, with 10 bases between. The CDR3 DNA follows: TGTGCCAGCAGCTCGATGAGGCTCTATGGCTACACCTTC. This translates into CASSSMRLYGYTF.

This clonotype came up a few times. The chain recombines TRBV6-6 with TRBJ1-1; D gene ambiguous. V dropped 0 bases and J dropped 1 base, with 9 bases sitting between them. CDR3 size: 15 residues. CDR1 MNHNY and CDR2 SVGAGI come from the germline V gene (reference sequence). CDR3 bases: TGTGCCAGCAGTTACTCGAGCACTACGAACACTGAAGCTTTCTTT. Encoded protein: CASSYSSTTNTEAFF.

This clonotype showed up just a few times. The chain recombines TRBV20-1 with TRBJ1-5, with 9 bases aligning to TRBD1. Germline-derived CDR1 and CDR2 are DFQATT and SNEGSKA (reference sequence). With 6 bases clipped from V and 6 bases from J, the junction kept 9 bases outside the gene matches. The CDR3 sequence is 14 residues long. CDR3 nucleotide sequence: TGCAGTGCGCATTACAGGGGGCTGATTCAGCCCCAGCATTTT. Encoded protein: CSAHYRGLIQPQHF.

This clonotype showed up many times. J is TRBJ1-5 and V is TRBV7-8; tentative D call: TRBD1 (5 bases). Germline V lookup: CDR1 SGHVS, CDR2 FQNEAQ. The CDR3 has 14 residues. The germline V and J ends were trimmed by 3 bases and 4 bases, with 10 bases remaining between them. CDR3 sequence (DNA): TGTGCCAGCAGCTTCCAGGGTATGAATCAGCCCCAGCATTTT. Translation gives CASSFQGMNQPQHF.

V and J are TRBV20-1 and TRBJ1-2; D unclear. V lost 0 bases, J lost 3 bases, and 11 bases lay in between. The CDR3 runs to 14 residues. Germline loops: CDR1 DFQATT, CDR2 SNEGSKA (reference sequence). CDR3 residues: CSARDGVLDYGYTF. The CDR3 region has the DNA TGCAGTGCTAGAGACGGGGTCTTGGACTATGGCTACACCTTC.

The chain is built from TRBV29-1 and TRBJ1-2, with no clear D. The CDR3 covers 14 residues. Trimming took 7 bases from V and 4 from J, leaving 19 bases between them. Germline assignment: CDR1 SQVTM and CDR2 ANQGSEA. The CDR3 reads CSGLLTLDGYGYTF. In DNA, the CDR3 is TGCAGCGGCCTGCTGACACTTGATGGCTATGGCTACACCTTC.

In its sample, this clonotype was seen a few times. The chain is built from TRBV4-1 and TRBJ2-1; 7 bases are shared with TRBD2. The J segment lost 4 bases and the V segment lost 4 bases, leaving 7 bases of the junction unmatched. This CDR3 is 15 amino acids long. The germline V gene encodes CDR1 MGHRA and CDR2 YSYEKL. Here the CDR3 reads CASSRGGIEYNEQFF. The DNA of the CDR3 is TGCGCCAGCAGCCGGGGGGGGATCGAGTACAATGAGCAGTTCTTC.

The rearrangement joins TRBV7-9 to TRBJ2-7; 8 nucleotides line up with TRBD1. This CDR3 has 15 amino acids. CDR1 SEHNR and CDR2 FQNEAQ come from the germline V gene (reference sequence). The ends lost 2 bases at V and 5 bases at J; junction bases unmatched: 8. CDR3 DNA sequence: TGTGCCAGCAGCTTACGCCCAGGGGGCATCGACGAGCAGTACTTC. Translating it yields CASSLRPGGIDEQYF.

This clonotype was picked up many times. The chain recombines TRBV7-8 with TRBJ1-1; no clear D gene. Trimming took 6 bases from V and 1 from J, leaving 18 bases between them. In germline, CDR1 is SGHVS, CDR2 FQNEAQ. This CDR3 contains 16 residues. The CDR3 is CASSYVTGSPNTEAFF. In DNA form, the CDR3 reads TGTGCCAGCAGTTATGTTACCGGGAGCCCGAACACTGAAGCTTTCTTT.

In this sample, this clonotype turned up a few times. The rearrangement links TRBV7-2 to TRBJ1-2, with D perhaps TRBD1 (5 bases). The CDR3 consists of 17 residues. The V end lost 5 bases, the J end lost 3 bases, and 22 bases lay between the germline ends. From germline, CDR1 is SGHTA and CDR2 FQGNSA. The CDR3 region is CASSPWEVLRDDYGYTF. The DNA for the CDR3 is TGTGCCAGCAGCCCATGGGAAGTCCTCAGGGATGACTATGGCTACACCTTC. The whole variable domain, remainder taken from reference TRBV7-2 and TRBJ1-2, is GAGVSQSPSNKVTEKGKDVELRCDPISGHTALYWYRQSLGQGLEFLIYFQGNSAPDKSGLPSDRFSAERTGGSVSTLTIQRTQQEDSAVYLCASSPWEVLRDDYGYTFGSGTRLTVV.

The rearrangement links TRBV7-9 to TRBJ2-7; 7 bases map to TRBD1. J lost 3 bases, V lost 5 bases, and 4 bases had no gene match. Germline values: CDR1 SEHNR, CDR2 FQNEAQ (reference sequence). CDR3 length equals 13 residues. The CDR3 nucleotides read TGTGCCAGCAGCCTAGGGGGCTACTACGAGCAGTACTTC. This gives the protein CASSLGGYYEQYF. Complete variable domain (other parts from reference TRBV7-9 and TRBJ2-7): DTGVSQNPRHKITKRGQNVTFRCDPISEHNRLYWYRQTLGQGPEFLTYFQNEAQLEKSRLLSDRFSAERPKGSFSTLEIQRTEQGDSAMYLCASSLGGYYEQYFGPGTRLTVT.

This clonotype was counted between two and nine times. At one boundary the junction diverges from the germline segment, which might be a read error. The rearrangement joins TRBV7-7 to TRBJ2-5, with TRBD2 identical over 11 bases. This CDR3 spans 19 amino acids. Germline CDR1 SSHAT, CDR2 FNYEAQ (reference sequence). CDR3: CASSLTGTSGTRDEETQYF. For the CDR3, the DNA is TGTGCTAGCAGCTTAACCGGGACTAGCGGCACTAGGGATGAAGAGACCCAGTACTTC.

This clonotype was counted at least ten times. V gene TRBV11-1 combines with J gene TRBJ2-1; 10 nucleotides line up with TRBD1. Germline loops: CDR1 SGHAT, CDR2 FQDESV (reference sequence). The trim removed 3 bases at V and 5 bases at J, leaving 13 bases unmatched. The CDR3 runs to 18 residues. The CDR3 DNA reads TGTGCCAGCAGCTTCAATAGAATACCGGGACAGGGGAACAATGAGCAGTTCTTC. This encodes CASSFNRIPGQGNNEQFF.

Ten or more counts support this clonotype. The rearrangement joins TRBV7-9 to TRBJ2-3, with 11 positions matching TRBD2. The CDR3 has 13 residues. Trimming at V came to 5 bases and at J to 5 bases, leaving 0 bases not matched to a gene. CDR1 is SEHNR and CDR2 is FQNEAQ in the germline V gene (reference sequence). The CDR3 is CASSGLAGDTQYF. As DNA, the CDR3 is TGTGCCAGCAGCGGACTAGCGGGAGATACGCAGTATTTT. Full variable domain (missing parts from reference TRBV7-9 and TRBJ2-3): DTGVSQNPRHKITKRGQNVTFRCDPISEHNRLYWYRQTLGQGPEFLTYFQNEAQLEKSRLLSDRFSAERPKGSFSTLEIQRTEQGDSAMYLCASSGLAGDTQYFGPGTRLTVL.

The rearrangement joins TRBV4-1 to TRBJ1-2; D call uncertain. Trimming shortened V by 3 bases and J by 2 bases, and 7 bases separated the two germline ends. The CDR3 contains 13 residues. CDR1 is MGHRA, CDR2 YSYEKL, per germline. This CDR3 reads CASSQGGNYGYTF. The CDR3 nucleotides read TGCGCCAGCAGCCAGGGAGGGAACTATGGCTACACCTTC.

This clonotype was counted ten times or more. The V and J genes are TRBV7-2 and TRBJ1-4, with TRBD1 matching over 7 bases. J lost 7 bases, V lost 5 bases, and 10 bases had no gene match. The germline CDR1 and CDR2 sequences are SGHTA and FQGNSA. The CDR3 is 15 residues long. In nucleotides, the CDR3 is TGTGCCAGCAGCAACACAGGGGTTAGAGGTGAAAAACTGTTTTTT. Amino acids: CASSNTGVRGEKLFF. Full variable domain (outside the CDR3, taken from reference TRBV7-2 and TRBJ1-4): GAGVSQSPSNKVTEKGKDVELRCDPISGHTALYWYRQSLGQGLEFLIYFQGNSAPDKSGLPSDRFSAERTGGSVSTLTIQRTQQEDSAVYLCASSNTGVRGEKLFFGSGTQLSVL.

The rearrangement uses TRBV27 and TRBJ1-2; 10 bases align to TRBD1. From germline, CDR1 is MNHEY and CDR2 SMNVEV (reference sequence). The CDR3 sequence is 15 residues long. The trim removed 3 bases at V and 2 bases at J, leaving 3 bases unmatched. DNA for the CDR3: TGTGCCAGCAGTTTTTTGGGACAGGGGAACTATGGCTACACCTTC. Amino acids: CASSFLGQGNYGYTF.